The 22 T cell receptor beta chains below all came from one sample that was sequenced in a study of identical twins. A single record per CDR3 protein comes from TCRdb applying MiXCR to the 5' RACE reads. The sample has 400,000 or so distinct CDR3 sequences; 9% to 10% are singletons. Sequences were obtained from naive T cells sorted from blood. These receptors came from a woman aged 45-59 years in good health.

There are a few counts of this clonotype. The chain has TRBV28 and TRBJ2-2; D not resolved. The germline V gene has CDR1 MDHEN and CDR2 SYDVKM. CDR3 length: 12 residues. The V end lost 2 bases, the J end lost 6 bases, and 4 bases lay between the germline ends. The CDR3 is CASSLEPGELFF. DNA of the CDR3: TGTGCCAGCAGTTTAGAGCCCGGGGAGCTGTTTTTT.

The V gene is TRBV20-1, the J gene TRBJ2-5; D not resolved. V lost 3 bases, J lost 0 bases, and 11 bases lay in between. Per germline, CDR1 DFQATT and CDR2 SNEGSKA (reference sequence). The CDR3 spans 14 residues. The CDR3 is CSASGLLYQETQYF. The CDR3 region has the DNA TGCAGTGCTAGTGGTCTACTGTACCAAGAGACCCAGTACTTC.

This clonotype has ten or more counts. The chain combines TRBV15 with TRBJ2-1, with D perhaps being TRBD1 or TRBD2 (5 bases each). This CDR3 has 13 amino acids. Trimming pared 7 bases from V and 4 bases from J, leaving 11 bases between. Germline CDR1 is LNHNV and CDR2 is YYDKDF (reference sequence). CDR3 coding DNA: TGTGCCACCACGGGGCGGCAATACAATGAGCAGTTCTTC. The encoded protein is CATTGRQYNEQFF.

A note on this clonotype: The junction and the germline gene differ at one end; a read error may be behind it. V and J are TRBV18 and TRBJ2-7, with D perhaps TRBD2 (6 bases). Germline V CDR1 and CDR2: KGHSH, LQKENI. CDR3 size: 15 residues. CDR3 amino acids: CASSPERAGTYEQYF. CDR3 DNA: TGTGCCAGCTCACCGGAGCGGGCAGGAACCTACGAACAGTACTTC.

On this clonotype: Given the absence of the conserved phenylalanine or tryptophan at the CDR3 end, a read error is likely. Because the CDR3's place on the DNA is in doubt, the DNA is left out and the CDR3 is given as listed by TCRdb. The chain recombines TRBV6-6 with TRBJ2-7; the table names TRBD1, a call not compared with the DNA. The length of the CDR3 is 12 amino acids, counting both ends. Germline CDR1 is MNHNY and CDR2 is SVGAGI (reference sequence). CDR3 sequence: CASSYYGTEWVR.

The gene calls are TRBV5-1 and TRBJ2-7; possible D gene TRBD2, 5 bases. CDR1 and CDR2 (germline): SGHRS, YFSETQ. This CDR3 has 13 amino acids. Trimming left V 4 bases short and J 6 bases short, with 14 bases between. CDR3 sequence: CASSALASGEQYF. The CDR3 nucleotides are TGCGCCAGCAGCGCGCTAGCATCCGGCGAGCAGTACTTC.

This clonotype was recorded a few times. The chain uses TRBV5-1 and TRBJ2-6, with D unresolved. The germline V gene encodes CDR1 SGHRS and CDR2 YFSETQ. The ends were cut back, 3 bases at V and 4 bases at J, with 5 bases in the middle. This CDR3 has 13 amino acids. CDR3 residues: CASSSVGANVLTF. CDR3 nucleotides: TGCGCCAGCAGCTCCGTGGGGGCCAACGTCCTGACTTTC.

This chain joins TRBV20-1 and TRBJ1-4, with 7 bases aligning to TRBD1. The CDR3 has 14 residues. The V and J ends lost 1 base and 11 bases, in that order; junction bases with no gene match: 10. Germline V gene lookup returns CDR1 DFQATT and CDR2 SNEGSKA (reference sequence). CDR3: CSARASGQVEKLFF. The DNA of the CDR3 is TGCAGTGCTAGAGCCTCAGGACAGGTGGAGAAACTGTTTTTT.

This clonotype was detected many times. The CDR3 nucleotides read TGCGCCAGCAGCTCCCTAGCGGGAGTTTACCATGAGCAGTTCTTC. Encoded protein: CASSSLAGVYHEQFF. The J gene is TRBJ2-1, the V gene TRBV5-1; TRBD2 agrees at 10 bases. The germline V gene encodes CDR1 SGHRS and CDR2 YFSETQ. V was pared by 3 bases and J by 8 bases, with 8 bases of the junction left unmatched. The CDR3 is 15 amino acids.

This clonotype appeared a few times. This chain links TRBV11-2 with TRBJ2-7; D is unresolved. The CDR3 is made up of 12 amino acids. Germline CDR1 and CDR2: SGHAT and FQNNGV. V lost 5 bases and J lost 2, with 7 bases in between. The CDR3 DNA reads TGTGCCAGCAGCCCTAGACCCTACGAGCAGTACTTC. As protein: CASSPRPYEQYF.

V is TRBV10-3 and J is TRBJ2-5; TRBD2 agrees at 11 bases. The CDR3 sequence is 13 residues long. Germline CDR1 reads ENHRY; CDR2 reads SYGVKD. With 11 bases clipped from V and 4 bases from J, the junction kept 6 bases outside the gene matches. The CDR3 region is CASGTSGGETQYF. The CDR3 DNA reads TGTGCCTCCGGGACTAGCGGAGGAGAGACCCAGTACTTC.

This chain uses TRBV27 with TRBJ2-7; 7 bases fit TRBD2. Looked up from germline, CDR1 is MNHEY and CDR2 is SMNVEV (reference sequence). This CDR3 has 14 residues. Trimming removed 6 bases from V and 0 bases from J; junction bases left unmatched: 5. The CDR3: CASRGGGTSYEQYV. The CDR3, as DNA: TGTGCCAGCAGGGGCGGGGGAACCTCCTACGAGCAGTACGTC.

This clonotype was recorded at least ten times. This rearrangement joins TRBV5-6 to TRBJ2-1; 14 bases align to TRBD2. The CDR3 is 18 amino acids. Germline V gene data show CDR1 as SGHDT and CDR2 as YYEEEE. J was trimmed by 4 bases and V by 2 bases; bases with no gene match: 8. The CDR3 nucleotides are TGTGCCAGCAGCTTACCACAGGGACTAGCGGGAGTGTACAATGAGCAGTTCTTC. Its translation: CASSLPQGLAGVYNEQFF.

The V and J genes are TRBV7-6 and TRBJ2-1; possible D gene TRBD1, 5 bases. The V end lost 4 bases, the J end lost 11 bases, and 21 bases lay between the germline ends. This CDR3 is 15 amino acids long. Looked up from germline, CDR1 is SGHVS and CDR2 is FNYEAQ. The CDR3 sequence: CASSSSRAPSRKQFF. The CDR3 bases are TGTGCCAGCAGCTCCTCCAGGGCCCCATCTCGAAAGCAGTTCTTC.

This clonotype was seen repeatedly, ten times or more. This chain joins TRBV24-1 and TRBJ1-5; D gene uncertain. This CDR3 contains 15 residues. The germline V and J ends were trimmed by 5 bases and 8 bases, with 18 bases remaining between them. In germline, CDR1 is KGHDR, CDR2 SFDVKD. CDR3 in amino acids: CATSAPSRGRKPQHF. The CDR3 nucleotides are TGTGCCACCAGTGCCCCCAGCCGGGGAAGGAAGCCCCAGCATTTT.

This clonotype was counted many times. This chain uses TRBV5-5 with TRBJ1-1; TRBD1 is a possible D gene (5 bases). CDR3 size: 15 residues. Trimming stripped 0 bases from V and 0 bases from J, with 9 bases between. Germline CDR1 and CDR2: SGHKS and YYEKEE (reference sequence). CDR3 nucleotides: TGTGCCAGCAGCTTGGGTGGACACATGAACACTGAAGCTTTCTTT. It specifies CASSLGGHMNTEAFF.

This clonotype was counted at least ten times. V usage is TRBV6-5 and J usage is TRBJ2-1, with 10 nucleotides matching TRBD1. CDR3 size: 15 residues. Germline CDR1 reads MNHEY; CDR2 reads SVGAGI. Germline trimming cut 3 bases from V and 7 bases from J; bases unmatched to any gene: 6. CDR3 coding DNA: TGTGCCAGCAGTTATGGCGGGACAGGGGTTAATGAGCAGTTCTTC. It codes for CASSYGGTGVNEQFF.

The V gene is TRBV5-5, the J gene TRBJ2-1, with TRBD2 matching over 8 bases. This CDR3 region has 15 residues. Germline assignment: CDR1 SGHKS and CDR2 YYEKEE (reference sequence). V shed 0 bases and J 7 bases; nucleotides not matched to a gene: 6. CDR3 nucleotide sequence: TGTGCCAGCAGCTTGGCGGGACTAGAATGGAATGAGCAGTTCTTC. Translation gives CASSLAGLEWNEQFF.

The chain employs TRBV25-1 and TRBJ2-7; TRBD2 is a possible D gene (5 bases). Germline-derived CDR1 and CDR2 are MGHDK and SYGVNS. V lost 7 bases to trimming and J lost 3 bases, with 10 bases between them. This CDR3 contains 12 residues. This CDR3 is CASMDSHYEQYF. In nucleotides, the CDR3 is TGTGCCAGCATGGACTCCCACTACGAGCAGTACTTC.

In DNA, the CDR3 is TGTGCCAGCAGTTTTCCTTTCTACGAGCAGTACGTC. Translating it yields CASSFPFYEQYV. The rearrangement links TRBV27 to TRBJ2-7; D not resolved. Trimming took 3 bases from V and 3 from J, leaving 6 bases between them. CDR1 MNHEY and CDR2 SMNVEV come from the germline V gene (reference sequence). The CDR3 extends over 12 amino acids.

This clonotype has just a few counts. This sequence joins TRBV5-1 and TRBJ2-3; D unresolved. This CDR3 is built from 13 residues. In germline, CDR1 is SGHRS, CDR2 YFSETQ. V lost 6 bases and J 2 bases, leaving 10 bases between the germline ends. This CDR3 reads CASTGGDTDTQYF. The CDR3 DNA sequence: TGCGCCAGCACAGGCGGAGACACAGATACGCAGTATTTT.

This clonotype was detected a few times. The rearrangement links TRBV19 to TRBJ2-1, with D perhaps TRBD2 (5 bases). The germline V and J ends were trimmed by 7 bases and 9 bases, with 19 bases remaining between them. The CDR3 consists of 14 residues. The V gene's germline CDR1 is LNHDA and CDR2 SQIVND (reference sequence). The CDR3 here is CASKEEPPGAEQFF. The CDR3 DNA reads as TGTGCCAGTAAGGAGGAGCCCCCCGGCGCTGAGCAGTTCTTC. Variable domain in full (rest from reference TRBV19 and TRBJ2-1): DGGITQSPKYLFRKEGQNVTLSCEQNLNHDAMYWYRQDPGQGLRLIYYSQIVNDFQKGDIAEGYSVSREKKESFPLTVTSAQKNPTAFYLCASKEEPPGAEQFFGPGTRLTVL.